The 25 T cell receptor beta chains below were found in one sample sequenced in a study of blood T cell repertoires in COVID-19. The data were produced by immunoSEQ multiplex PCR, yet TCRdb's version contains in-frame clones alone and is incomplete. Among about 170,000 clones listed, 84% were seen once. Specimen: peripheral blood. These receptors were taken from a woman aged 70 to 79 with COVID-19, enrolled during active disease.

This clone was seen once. The CDR3 bases are TGTGCCAGTACCTTGGGGGACAGGGGGTCCGGGGCCAACGTCCTGACTTTC. Its translation: CASTLGDRGSGANVLTF. This chain connects TRBV19 to TRBJ2-6, with TRBD1 matching 11 bases. Germline lookup yields CDR1 LNHDA and CDR2 SQIVND (reference sequence). CDR3 length equals 17 residues. The V and J ends lost 7 bases and 4 bases, in that order; junction bases with no gene match: 9.

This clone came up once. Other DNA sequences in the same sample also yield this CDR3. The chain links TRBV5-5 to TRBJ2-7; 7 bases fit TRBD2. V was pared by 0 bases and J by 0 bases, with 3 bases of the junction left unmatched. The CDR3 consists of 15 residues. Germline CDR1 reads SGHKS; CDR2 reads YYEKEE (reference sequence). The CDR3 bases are TGTGCCAGCAGCTTGGCGGGGGGTAGCTCCTACGAGCAGTACTTC. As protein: CASSLAGGSSYEQYF. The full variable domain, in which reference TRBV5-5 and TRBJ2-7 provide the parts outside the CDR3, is DAGVTQSPTHLIKTRGQQVTLRCSPISGHKSVSWYQQVLGQGPQFIFQYYEKEERGRGNFPDRFSARQFPNYSSELNVNALLLGDSALYLCASSLAGGSSYEQYFGPGTRLTVT.

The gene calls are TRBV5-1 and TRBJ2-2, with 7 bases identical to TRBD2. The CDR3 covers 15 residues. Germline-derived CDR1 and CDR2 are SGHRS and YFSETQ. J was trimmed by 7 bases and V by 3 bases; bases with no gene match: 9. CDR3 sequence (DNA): TGCGCCAGCAGCTCTAGCGGACTCAGAGTCGGGGAGCTGTTTTTT. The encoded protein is CASSSSGLRVGELFF.

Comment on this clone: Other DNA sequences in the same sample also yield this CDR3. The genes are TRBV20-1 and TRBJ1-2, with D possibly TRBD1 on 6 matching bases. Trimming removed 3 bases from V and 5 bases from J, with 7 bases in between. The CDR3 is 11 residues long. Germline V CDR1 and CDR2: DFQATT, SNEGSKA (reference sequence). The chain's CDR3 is CSARTGYGYTF. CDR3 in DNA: TGCAGTGCTAGGACAGGATATGGCTACACCTTC.

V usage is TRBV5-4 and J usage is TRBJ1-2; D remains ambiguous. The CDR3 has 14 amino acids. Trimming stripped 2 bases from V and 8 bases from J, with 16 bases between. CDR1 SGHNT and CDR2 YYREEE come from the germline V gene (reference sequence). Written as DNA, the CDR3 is TGTGCCAGCAGCTTCAGAGGTGCTGGGAGGGGCTACACCTTC. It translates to CASSFRGAGRGYTF.

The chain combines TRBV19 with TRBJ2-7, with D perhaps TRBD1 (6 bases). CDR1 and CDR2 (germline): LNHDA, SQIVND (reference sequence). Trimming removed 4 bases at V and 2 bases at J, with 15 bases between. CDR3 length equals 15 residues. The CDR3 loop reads CASSKGVATTYEQYF. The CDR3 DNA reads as TGTGCCAGTAGTAAGGGGGTAGCGACGACCTACGAGCAGTACTTC.

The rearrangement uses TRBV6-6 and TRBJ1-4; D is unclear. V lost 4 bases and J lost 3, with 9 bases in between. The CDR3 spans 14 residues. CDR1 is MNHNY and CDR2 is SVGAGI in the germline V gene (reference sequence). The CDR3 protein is CASSSGRANEKLFF. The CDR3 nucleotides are TGTGCCAGCAGTTCGGGGAGAGCTAATGAAAAACTGTTTTTT.

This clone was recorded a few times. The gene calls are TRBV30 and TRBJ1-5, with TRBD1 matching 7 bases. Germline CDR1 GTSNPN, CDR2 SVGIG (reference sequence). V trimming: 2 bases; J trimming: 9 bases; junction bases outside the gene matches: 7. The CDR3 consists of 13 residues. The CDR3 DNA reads TGTGCCTGGAGTTCGGACAGGCGGGCGCCCCAGCATTTT. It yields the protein CAWSSDRRAPQHF.

CDR3 sequence (DNA): TGCGCCAGCAGCCAACTAACGGGACTAGCGGGATACGAGCAGTACTTC. This encodes CASSQLTGLAGYEQYF. V is TRBV4-1 and J is TRBJ2-7, with 13 bases lining up with TRBD2. The length of the CDR3 is 16 residues. Germline values: CDR1 MGHRA, CDR2 YSYEKL. Unmatched junction bases numbered 5, after V lost 2 bases and J lost 4 bases.

The CDR3 region has the DNA TGCGCCAGCAGCTTGGTCGGAGGGTTCGACCGGCCTGATGAGACCCAGTACTTC. Translated: CASSLVGGFDRPDETQYF. The J gene is TRBJ2-5, the V gene TRBV5-1; possibly TRBD2 for D (6 bases). From germline, CDR1 is SGHRS and CDR2 YFSETQ. V dropped 0 bases and J dropped 5 bases, with 23 bases sitting between them. CDR3 length: 18 amino acids. The full variable domain, rest sourced from reference TRBV5-1 and TRBJ2-5, is KAGVTQTPRYLIKTRGQQVTLSCSPISGHRSVSWYQQTPGQGLQFLFEYFSETQRNKGNFPGRFSGRQFSNSRSEMNVSTLELGDSALYLCASSLVGGFDRPDETQYFGPGTRLLVL.

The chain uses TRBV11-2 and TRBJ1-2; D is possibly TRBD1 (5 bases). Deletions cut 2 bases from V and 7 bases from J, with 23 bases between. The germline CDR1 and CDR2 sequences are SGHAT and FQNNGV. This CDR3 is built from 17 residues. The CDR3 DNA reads TGTGCCAGCAGCTTACCATCCCAGGGTAATAAGAGAGTTGGCTACACCTTC. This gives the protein CASSLPSQGNKRVGYTF.

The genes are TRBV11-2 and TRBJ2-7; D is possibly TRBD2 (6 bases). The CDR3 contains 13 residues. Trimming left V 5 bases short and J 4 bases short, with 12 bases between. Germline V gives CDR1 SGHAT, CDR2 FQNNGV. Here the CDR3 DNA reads TGTGCCAGCAGCGCGGGGAGCGTTTACGAGCAGTACTTC. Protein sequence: CASSAGSVYEQYF.

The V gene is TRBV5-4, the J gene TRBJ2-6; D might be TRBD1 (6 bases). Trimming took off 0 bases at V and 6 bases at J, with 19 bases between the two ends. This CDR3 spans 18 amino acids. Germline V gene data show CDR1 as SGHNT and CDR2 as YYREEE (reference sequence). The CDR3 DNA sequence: TGTGCCAGCAGCTTGGCGAGGGACAACCACCTTAAGGCCAACGTCCTGACTTTC. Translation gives CASSLARDNHLKANVLTF.

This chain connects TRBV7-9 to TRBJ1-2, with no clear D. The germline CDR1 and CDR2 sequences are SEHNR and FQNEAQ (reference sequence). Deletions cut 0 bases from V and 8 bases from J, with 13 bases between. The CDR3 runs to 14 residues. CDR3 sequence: CASSLADGLGGYTF. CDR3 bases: TGTGCCAGCAGCTTAGCTGACGGCCTCGGGGGCTACACCTTC.

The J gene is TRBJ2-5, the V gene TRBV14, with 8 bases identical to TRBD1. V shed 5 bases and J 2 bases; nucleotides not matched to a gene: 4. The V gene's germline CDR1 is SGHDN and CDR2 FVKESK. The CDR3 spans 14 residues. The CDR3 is CASSKNRGQETQYF. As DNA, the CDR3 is TGTGCCAGCAGCAAAAACAGGGGGCAAGAGACCCAGTACTTC. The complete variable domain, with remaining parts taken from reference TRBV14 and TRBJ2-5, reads EAGVTQFPSHSVIEKGQTVTLRCDPISGHDNLYWYRRVMGKEIKFLLHFVKESKQDESGMPNNRFLAERTGGTYSTLKVQPAELEDSGVYFCASSKNRGQETQYFGPGTRLLVL.

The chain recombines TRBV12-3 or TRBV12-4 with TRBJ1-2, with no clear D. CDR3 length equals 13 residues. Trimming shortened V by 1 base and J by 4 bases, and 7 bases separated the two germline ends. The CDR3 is CASSLGLSYGYTF. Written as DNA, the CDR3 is TGTGCCAGCAGTTTAGGGTTGAGCTATGGCTACACCTTC.

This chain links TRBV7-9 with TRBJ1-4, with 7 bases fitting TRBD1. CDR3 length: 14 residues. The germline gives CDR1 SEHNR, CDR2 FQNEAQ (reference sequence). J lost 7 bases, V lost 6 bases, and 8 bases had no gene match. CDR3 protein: CASRPTGSGEKLFF. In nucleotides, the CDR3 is TGTGCCAGCAGGCCGACAGGGTCCGGTGAAAAACTGTTTTTT.

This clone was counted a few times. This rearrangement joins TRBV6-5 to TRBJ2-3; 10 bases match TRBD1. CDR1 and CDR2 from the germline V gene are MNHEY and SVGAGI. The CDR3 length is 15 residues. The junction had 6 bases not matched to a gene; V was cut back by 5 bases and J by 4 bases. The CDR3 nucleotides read TGTGCCAGCAGTCCCGGGACAGGGGCGGCAGATACGCAGTATTTT. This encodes CASSPGTGAADTQYF.

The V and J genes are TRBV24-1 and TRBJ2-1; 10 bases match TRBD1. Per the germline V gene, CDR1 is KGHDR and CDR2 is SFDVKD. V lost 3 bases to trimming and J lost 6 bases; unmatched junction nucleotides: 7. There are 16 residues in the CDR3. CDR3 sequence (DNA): TGTGCCACCAGTGATCCCGGGACAGGGGTCCCCAATGAGCAGTTCTTC. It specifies CATSDPGTGVPNEQFF.

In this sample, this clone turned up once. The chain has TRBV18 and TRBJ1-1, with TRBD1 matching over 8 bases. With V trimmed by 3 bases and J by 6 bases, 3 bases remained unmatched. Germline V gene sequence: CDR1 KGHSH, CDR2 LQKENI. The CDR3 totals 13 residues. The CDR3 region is CASSPTGVAEAFF. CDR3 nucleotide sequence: TGTGCCAGCTCACCGACAGGGGTTGCTGAAGCTTTCTTT.

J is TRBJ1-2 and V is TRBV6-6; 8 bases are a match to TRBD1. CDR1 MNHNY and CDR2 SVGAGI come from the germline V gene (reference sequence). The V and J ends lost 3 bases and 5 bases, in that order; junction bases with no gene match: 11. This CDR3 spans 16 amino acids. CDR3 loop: CASSYGQGRKGYGYTF. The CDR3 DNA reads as TGTGCCAGCAGTTATGGACAGGGTAGGAAGGGGTATGGCTACACCTTC.

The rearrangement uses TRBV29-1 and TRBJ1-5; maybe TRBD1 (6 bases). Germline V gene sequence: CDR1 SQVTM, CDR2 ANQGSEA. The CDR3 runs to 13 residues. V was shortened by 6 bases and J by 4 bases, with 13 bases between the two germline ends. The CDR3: CSVRVTGNQPQHF. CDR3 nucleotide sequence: TGCAGCGTCAGGGTCACAGGGAATCAGCCCCAGCATTTT.

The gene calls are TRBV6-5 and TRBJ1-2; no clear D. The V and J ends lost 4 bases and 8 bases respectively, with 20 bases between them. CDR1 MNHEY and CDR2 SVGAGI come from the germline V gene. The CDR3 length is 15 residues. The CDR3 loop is CASSSPERTVWGYTF. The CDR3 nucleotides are TGTGCCAGCAGTTCACCCGAACGGACTGTTTGGGGCTACACCTTC.

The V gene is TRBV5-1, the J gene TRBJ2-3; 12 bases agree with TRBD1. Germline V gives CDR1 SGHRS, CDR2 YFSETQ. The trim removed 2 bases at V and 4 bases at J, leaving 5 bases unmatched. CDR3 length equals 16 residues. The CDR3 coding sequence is TGCGCCAGCAGCTTTAGGGGACAGGGGGCCGCAGATACGCAGTATTTT. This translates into CASSFRGQGAADTQYF.

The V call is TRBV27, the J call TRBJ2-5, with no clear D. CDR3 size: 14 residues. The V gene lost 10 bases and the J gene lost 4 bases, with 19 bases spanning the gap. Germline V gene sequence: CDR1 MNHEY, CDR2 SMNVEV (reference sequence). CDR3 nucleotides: TGTGCCACCGCTCGGCAGGAAGGAATAGAGACCCAGTACTTC. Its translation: CATARQEGIETQYF.